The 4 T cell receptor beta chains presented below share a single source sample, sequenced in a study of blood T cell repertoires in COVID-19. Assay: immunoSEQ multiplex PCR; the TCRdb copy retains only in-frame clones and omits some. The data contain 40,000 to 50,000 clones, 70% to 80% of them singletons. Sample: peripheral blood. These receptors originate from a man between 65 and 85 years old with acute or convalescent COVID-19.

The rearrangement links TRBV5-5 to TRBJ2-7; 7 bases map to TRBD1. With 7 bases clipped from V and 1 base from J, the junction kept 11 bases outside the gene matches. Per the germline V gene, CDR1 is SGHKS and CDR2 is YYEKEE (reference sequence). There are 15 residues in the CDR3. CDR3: CASSRLSGGSYEQYF. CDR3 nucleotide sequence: TGTGCCAGCTCCCGGTTGTCAGGGGGTTCCTACGAGCAGTACTTC.

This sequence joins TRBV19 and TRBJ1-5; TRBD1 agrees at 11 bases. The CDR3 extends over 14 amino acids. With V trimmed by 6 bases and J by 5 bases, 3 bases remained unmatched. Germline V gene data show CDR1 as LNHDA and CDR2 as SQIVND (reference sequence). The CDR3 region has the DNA TGTGCCAGTAGGGGACAGGGGGGCGATCAGCCCCAGCATTTT. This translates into CASRGQGGDQPQHF.

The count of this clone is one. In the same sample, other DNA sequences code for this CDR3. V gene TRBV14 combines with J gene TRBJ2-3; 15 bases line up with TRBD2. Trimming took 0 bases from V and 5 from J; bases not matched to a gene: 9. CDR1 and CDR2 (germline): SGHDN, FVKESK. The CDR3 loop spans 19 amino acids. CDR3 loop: CASSQERPGLAGGRDTQYF. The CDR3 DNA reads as TGTGCCAGCAGCCAAGAACGACCTGGACTAGCGGGGGGGCGAGATACGCAGTATTTT. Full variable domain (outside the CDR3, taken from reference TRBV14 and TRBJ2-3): EAGVTQFPSHSVIEKGQTVTLRCDPISGHDNLYWYRRVMGKEIKFLLHFVKESKQDESGMPNNRFLAERTGGTYSTLKVQPAELEDSGVYFCASSQERPGLAGGRDTQYFGPGTRLTVL.

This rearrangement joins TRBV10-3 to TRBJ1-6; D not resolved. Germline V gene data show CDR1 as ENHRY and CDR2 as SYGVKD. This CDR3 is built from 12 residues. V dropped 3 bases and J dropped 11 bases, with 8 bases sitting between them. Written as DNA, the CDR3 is TGTGCCATCAGTGAATCACTGACACCCCTCCACTTT. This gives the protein CAISESLTPLHF.